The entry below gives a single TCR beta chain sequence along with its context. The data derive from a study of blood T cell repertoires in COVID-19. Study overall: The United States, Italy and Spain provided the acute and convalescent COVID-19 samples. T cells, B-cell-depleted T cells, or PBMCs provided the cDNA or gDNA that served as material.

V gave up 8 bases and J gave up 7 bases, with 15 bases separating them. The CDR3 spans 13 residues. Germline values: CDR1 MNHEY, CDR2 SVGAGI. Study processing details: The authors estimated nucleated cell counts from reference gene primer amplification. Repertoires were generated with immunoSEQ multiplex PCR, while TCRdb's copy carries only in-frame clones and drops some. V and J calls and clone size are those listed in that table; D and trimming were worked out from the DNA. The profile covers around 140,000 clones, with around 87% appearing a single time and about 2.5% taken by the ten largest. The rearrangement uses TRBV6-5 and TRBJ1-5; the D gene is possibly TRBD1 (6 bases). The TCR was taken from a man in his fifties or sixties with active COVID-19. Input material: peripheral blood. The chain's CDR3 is CASSPGGWQPQHF. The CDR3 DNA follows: TGTGCCAGCTCCCCGGGGGGCTGGCAGCCCCAGCATTTT.